Sequencing of this TCR beta chain was carried out in a study of T cell responses to AZD1222 COVID-19 vaccine. Study findings and constraints: Only a handful of AZD1222 recipients tested seropositive at baseline.

V was pared by 5 bases and J by 4 bases, with 3 bases of the junction left unmatched. CDR1 is SGHVS, CDR2 FNYEAQ, per germline. The CDR3 totals 13 residues. As regards this clone: Its antigen remains unidentified.

Here immunoSEQ multiplex PCR was the method, and the copy in TCRdb shows in-frame clones only, minus some. Here the sample spans 75,000 to 100,000 clones, more than 90% being singletons. This chain joins TRBV7-6 and TRBJ1-1; 8 bases agree with TRBD1. Sequencing used peripheral blood, obtained on day 0 of AZD1222 vaccination. The clonotype originates from an adult in good health. The CDR3 loop is CASSIGQGTEAFF. Written as DNA, the CDR3 is TGTGCCAGCAGCATCGGACAGGGCACTGAAGCTTTCTTT.